Below, 15 T cell receptor beta chains from the same sample are listed, as sequenced in a study of blood T cell repertoires in COVID-19. TCRdb keeps only in-frame clones here, not all; method: immunoSEQ multiplex PCR. The table lists 260,000 or so clones, around 88% of them singletons. Sequencing was done on a sample of peripheral blood. The source is a man older than 75 with acute or convalescent COVID-19.

This chain joins TRBV7-9 and TRBJ2-2; D unclear. Germline loops: CDR1 SEHNR, CDR2 FQNEAQ (reference sequence). The CDR3 runs to 12 residues. V shed 5 bases and J shed 3 bases, with 4 bases lying between them. This CDR3 is CASSRDTGELFF. The CDR3 coding sequence is TGTGCCAGCAGCAGAGACACCGGGGAGCTGTTTTTT.

In its sample, this clone was seen once. The chain combines TRBV24-1 with TRBJ2-1; the D gene is possibly TRBD2 (6 bases). Germline CDR1 is KGHDR and CDR2 is SFDVKD. The CDR3 consists of 15 residues. Trimming took off 8 bases at V and 2 bases at J, with 15 bases between the two ends. The CDR3 loop reads CATNQAGTPYNEQFF. CDR3 sequence (DNA): TGTGCCACCAATCAGGCGGGAACACCCTACAATGAGCAGTTCTTC.

The V call is TRBV2, the J call TRBJ2-1; 9 positions match TRBD1. V lost 6 bases to trimming and J lost 7 bases; unmatched junction nucleotides: 4. Germline assignment: CDR1 SNHLY and CDR2 FYNNEI. CDR3 length: 13 amino acids. The CDR3 reads CASRGTGSNEQFF. In DNA, the CDR3 is TGTGCCAGCAGGGGGACAGGGAGTAATGAGCAGTTCTTC.

This clone was counted between two and nine times. The CDR3 DNA is TGTGCCAGCAGAGGGGGGGGGAGGTCCTACGAGCAGTACTTC. This gives the protein CASRGGGRSYEQYF. The rearrangement uses TRBV28 and TRBJ2-7; a weak D match, TRBD2 (7 bases). This CDR3 is 14 amino acids long. CDR1 and CDR2 from the germline V gene are MDHEN and SYDVKM. V was trimmed by 6 bases and J by 1 base, leaving 13 bases between them.

V is TRBV9 and J is TRBJ2-7, with no clear D. The CDR3 is 16 amino acids. Trimming took 3 bases from V and 6 from J, leaving 22 bases between them. Looked up from germline, CDR1 is SGDLS and CDR2 is YYNGEE. CDR3 coding DNA: TGTGCCAGCAGCGCAGTCCAAAACCCCCCGCCTCGCGAGCAGTACTTC. Translating gives CASSAVQNPPPREQYF. The complete variable domain, with remaining parts taken from reference TRBV9 and TRBJ2-7, reads DSGVTQTPKHLITATGQRVTLRCSPRSGDLSVYWYQQSLDQGLQFLIQYYNGEERAKGNILERFSAQQFPDLHSELNLSSLELGDSALYFCASSAVQNPPPREQYFGPGTRLTVT.

V is TRBV30 and J is TRBJ1-5; 11 positions agree with TRBD1. The CDR3 is 15 residues long. CDR1 and CDR2 from the germline V gene are GTSNPN and SVGIG (reference sequence). J gave up 4 bases and V 2 bases, and 4 bases lay outside the gene matches. The CDR3: CAWSRGTGGNQPQHF. The CDR3 coding sequence is TGTGCCTGGAGTAGGGGGACAGGGGGTAATCAGCCCCAGCATTTT.

The chain joins TRBV6-5 to TRBJ2-5; 10 bases line up with TRBD2. The CDR3 contains 15 residues. Germline assignment: CDR1 MNHEY and CDR2 SVGAGI. V shed 6 bases and J 5 bases; nucleotides not matched to a gene: 9. In DNA form, the CDR3 reads TGTGCCAGCAGGCCGTTACTAGCGGGACAGGAGACCCAGTACTTC. This translates into CASRPLLAGQETQYF.

J is TRBJ2-3 and V is TRBV5-1, with 11 bases lining up with TRBD1. The CDR3 spans 14 residues. CDR1 SGHRS and CDR2 YFSETQ come from the germline V gene. V shed 4 bases, J shed 6 bases, and the junction held 4 bases outside the gene matches. This CDR3 is CASSPGQGADTQYF. CDR3 nucleotides: TGCGCCAGCAGCCCCGGACAGGGGGCGGATACGCAGTATTTT.

The rearrangement links TRBV18 to TRBJ2-1; 9 bases are shared with TRBD2. Unmatched junction bases numbered 7, after V lost 6 bases and J lost 10 bases. Germline values: CDR1 KGHSH, CDR2 LQKENI. This CDR3 is 13 amino acids long. CDR3 in amino acids: CASSWTSAKEQFF. DNA for the CDR3: TGTGCCAGCTCCTGGACTAGCGCGAAAGAGCAGTTCTTC.

This chain connects TRBV5-1 to TRBJ2-7, with TRBD2 identical over 9 bases. This CDR3 has 15 residues. Trimming took 4 bases from V and 3 from J; bases not matched to a gene: 8. Per germline, CDR1 SGHRS and CDR2 YFSETQ. The CDR3 sequence is CASSPQTSGNYEQYF. The CDR3 DNA is TGCGCCAGCAGCCCCCAGACTAGCGGAAACTACGAGCAGTACTTC.

The V and J genes are TRBV19 and TRBJ1-3; no firm D call. The CDR3 covers 16 residues. Trimming took 3 bases from V and 2 from J, leaving 14 bases between them. Germline V CDR1 and CDR2: LNHDA, SQIVND (reference sequence). CDR3: CASSIPGKSTGNTIYF. For the CDR3, the DNA is TGTGCCAGTAGTATCCCCGGGAAGTCCACTGGAAACACCATATATTTT.

The CDR3 spells CASKPGQQTTGELFF. CDR3 nucleotide sequence: TGTGCCAGCAAACCGGGACAGCAAACCACCGGGGAGCTGTTTTTT. The chain uses TRBV6-5 and TRBJ2-2; 7 bases line up with TRBD1. The CDR3 has 15 amino acids. Per germline, CDR1 MNHEY and CDR2 SVGAGI. The trim removed 7 bases at V and 4 bases at J, leaving 9 bases unmatched.

The rearrangement links TRBV11-3 to TRBJ2-1; TRBD2 aligns across 10 bases. V was clipped by 2 bases and J by 7 bases; unmatched bases: 5. This CDR3 spans 15 amino acids. The germline V gene has CDR1 SGHNT and CDR2 YENEEA. The CDR3 DNA follows: TGTGCCAGCAGCTTAATACTAGCGGGGATTAATGAGCAGTTCTTC. It specifies CASSLILAGINEQFF.

The genes are TRBV5-4 and TRBJ2-5, with 7 bases identical to TRBD2. The CDR3 is 15 residues long. Trimming at V came to 4 bases and at J to 5 bases, leaving 11 bases not matched to a gene. Germline-derived CDR1 and CDR2 are SGHNT and YYREEE (reference sequence). The DNA for the CDR3 is TGTGCCAGCAGCGCACGAAGCGGGATTCGGGAGACCCAGTACTTC. Residues: CASSARSGIRETQYF.

The V gene is TRBV28, the J gene TRBJ1-6, with 8 bases identical to TRBD1. V lost 6 bases, J lost 7 bases, and 8 bases stayed unmatched. In germline, CDR1 is MDHEN, CDR2 SYDVKM. The CDR3 is made up of 15 amino acids. The CDR3, as DNA: TGTGCCAGCAGATTGCAGGGGGCGCGGAATTCACCCCTCCACTTT. Its protein product is CASRLQGARNSPLHF.